This TCR beta chain was found in a study of metastatic and nonmetastatic thyroid tumors (dated by TCRdb to 2018 to 2020). Study-level background: Repertoires from peripheral blood and from tumor or nodule tissue samples of malignant and benign thyroid patients were compared.

The library was made by PCR. Data came from an Illumina HiSeq 4000. High-throughput sequencing was used to profile the CDR3 region of the TCR beta-chain in every patient. Regarding the original processing steps: CDR3 differences across clinicopathological groups were used to build a classifier for discriminating distant-metastatic papillary thyroid cancer patients. To measure repertoire diversity the researchers used the Shannon index, while the Morisita-Horn index served to gauge how similar the tumor and blood repertoires were. The raw public data were reprocessed by TCRdb itself: fastp quality trimming at Q25, MiXCR clonotype calling, in-frame beta chains only. In this record, the V and J calls reflect TCRdb's handling and not the investigators' own analysis. This sample lists some 33,000 clones; about a fifth were detected once. The leading ten clones occupy less than 4% of the sample. No patient had received any treatment before thyroid surgery. The study retrospectively analysed patient clinical samples collected from about 2012 to 2018 using T-cell receptor beta sequencing.

This clone registers as medium-sized (0.01 to 0.1%) within its sample. The antigen this receptor binds is unknown. No base quality values were provided; no much bigger clone lies one nucleotide off. Overall study outcomes, separate from this receptor: TCR beta diversity was reported as significantly higher in malignant tumors than in benign nodules, in both blood and tumor samples.

Specimen: tumor tissue. This sequence originates from a male donor with papillary thyroid cancer or a benign thyroid nodule (not recorded which). Some clones in this sample may be carry-over from other donors' samples.

The nucleotide sequence is given as TGTGCCAGCAGTTCTGTACCTACAGGGTCGAGCAATCAGCCCCAGCATTTT. Its protein is CASSSVPTGSSNQPQHF. The V and J genes are TRBV6-2 or TRBV6-3 and TRBJ1-5, and TRBD1 may be the D gene, going by 6 matching bases. The CDR3 numbers 17 residues from cysteine through phenylalanine. Kept here is only the CDR3 DNA, which spans 51 bases and is read in frame from base 1. Looking up the germline V gene yields CDR1 MNHEY and CDR2 SVGEGT. The junction shows trimming of 4 bases on V and 1 base on J, plus 17 bases between the germline ends.